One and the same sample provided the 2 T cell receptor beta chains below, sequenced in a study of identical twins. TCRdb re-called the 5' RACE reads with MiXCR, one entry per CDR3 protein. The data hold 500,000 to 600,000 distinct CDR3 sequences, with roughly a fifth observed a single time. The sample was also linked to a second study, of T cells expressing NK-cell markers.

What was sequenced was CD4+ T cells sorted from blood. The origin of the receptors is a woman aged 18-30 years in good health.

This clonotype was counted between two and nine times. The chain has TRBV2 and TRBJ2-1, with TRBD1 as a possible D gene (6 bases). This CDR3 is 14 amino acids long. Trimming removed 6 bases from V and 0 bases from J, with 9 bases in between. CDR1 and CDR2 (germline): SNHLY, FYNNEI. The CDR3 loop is CASRTGISYNEQFF. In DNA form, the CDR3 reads TGTGCCAGCAGAACAGGGATCTCCTACAATGAGCAGTTCTTC.

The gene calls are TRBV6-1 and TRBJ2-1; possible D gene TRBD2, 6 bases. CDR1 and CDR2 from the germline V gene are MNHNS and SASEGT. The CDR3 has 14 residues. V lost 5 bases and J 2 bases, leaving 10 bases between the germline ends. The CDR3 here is CASSTWGAYNEQFF. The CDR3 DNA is TGTGCCAGCAGTACCTGGGGGGCCTACAATGAGCAGTTCTTC.